This entry lists 27 T cell receptor beta chains sequenced from one sample in a study of CD4 T cells in relation to SARS-CoV-2 and coronaviruses. CD4+ T cells from unexposed donors were obtained before the COVID-19 pandemic (2011-2018). After approximately 10 days of culture, CD4+ T cells were isolated. Their antigens remain unidentified. Assay: immunoSEQ multiplex PCR; the TCRdb copy retains only in-frame clones and omits some. The table records tens of thousands of clones, less than 75% of them present only once. The sample was CD4+ T cells from PBMCs, cultured in vitro. The source is a human donor in good health.

The chain links TRBV2 to TRBJ2-3, with 7 bases identical to TRBD2. CDR3 length: 17 residues. With V trimmed by 4 bases and J by 0 bases, 10 bases remained unmatched. Germline values: CDR1 SNHLY, CDR2 FYNNEI. CDR3 DNA sequence: TGTGCCAGCAGTGGGCCCGCGGGGCGGGGGAGCACAGATACGCAGTATTTT. Its translation: CASSGPAGRGSTDTQYF.

This clone was seen only a few times. The V and J genes are TRBV11-1 and TRBJ2-2, with D perhaps assigned TRBD1 or TRBD2 (5 bases each). V was trimmed by 4 bases and J by 2 bases, leaving 14 bases between them. Germline V gene sequence: CDR1 SGHAT, CDR2 FQDESV (reference sequence). The length of the CDR3 is 16 residues. The CDR3 is CASSSLGGQNTGELFF. The DNA of the CDR3 is TGTGCCAGCAGCTCCCTCGGAGGACAAAACACCGGGGAGCTGTTTTTT.

The chain joins TRBV19 to TRBJ2-3; D perhaps matches TRBD2 (6 bases). Between the trimmed V and J ends, which lost 7 bases and 2 bases, there was a span of 13 bases. Per germline, CDR1 LNHDA and CDR2 SQIVND (reference sequence). The CDR3 length is 14 residues. For the CDR3, the DNA is TGTGCCAGTATGAGGCGGGGTGACACAGATACGCAGTATTTT. This codes for CASMRRGDTDTQYF.

The chain couples TRBV4-1 to TRBJ2-3, with a possible D match to TRBD1 (6 bases). This CDR3 is built from 15 residues. V gave up 4 bases and J gave up 0 bases, with 11 bases separating them. CDR1 MGHRA and CDR2 YSYEKL come from the germline V gene. The CDR3 is CASSLRQASTDTQYF. CDR3 nucleotides: TGCGCCAGCAGCCTTAGACAGGCTAGCACAGATACGCAGTATTTT.

This chain joins TRBV3-1 (or the pseudogene TRBV3-2) and TRBJ1-6; D might be TRBD1 (5 bases). CDR1 and CDR2 (germline): LGHDT, YNNKEL (reference sequence). The CDR3 sequence is 16 residues long. Trimming took 4 bases from V and 3 from J, leaving 13 bases between them. CDR3 coding DNA: TGTGCCAGCAGCCGAGATCGGGACCTCTATAATTCACCCCTCCACTTT. Protein sequence: CASSRDRDLYNSPLHF.

The J gene is TRBJ2-2, the V gene TRBV7-8, with D perhaps matching TRBD1 (5 bases). Germline lookup yields CDR1 SGHVS and CDR2 FQNEAQ. Trimming took off 1 base at V and 4 bases at J, with 7 bases between the two ends. There are 14 residues in the CDR3. CDR3 coding DNA: TGTGCCAGCAGCTTAGTGGACATCACCGGGGAGCTGTTTTTT. Protein product: CASSLVDITGELFF.

This clone was detected only once. The J gene is TRBJ2-1, the V gene TRBV7-9, with 14 nucleotides matching TRBD2. The CDR3 loop spans 16 amino acids. Unmatched junction bases numbered 1, after V lost 1 base and J lost 5 bases. Germline assignment: CDR1 SEHNR and CDR2 FQNEAQ (reference sequence). CDR3 bases: TGTGCCAGCAGCTTAGGGGGACTAGCGGGAGACAATGAGCAGTTCTTC. It specifies CASSLGGLAGDNEQFF.

The rearrangement joins TRBV10-3 to TRBJ2-7; 9 bases map to TRBD1. This CDR3 has 13 residues. CDR1 ENHRY and CDR2 SYGVKD come from the germline V gene. Unmatched junction bases numbered 3, after V lost 5 bases and J lost 4 bases. The CDR3: CAISRTGEYEQYF. CDR3 nucleotides: TGTGCCATCAGTAGGACAGGGGAGTACGAGCAGTACTTC.

Only a few counts were recorded for this clone. The chain recombines TRBV4-1 with TRBJ1-6; weak D call: TRBD1 (6 bases). The CDR3 runs 13 residues. The germline V gene encodes CDR1 MGHRA and CDR2 YSYEKL. The ends were cut back, 1 base at V and 9 bases at J, with 7 bases in the middle. The CDR3: CASSQGQVSPLHF. CDR3 nucleotide sequence: TGCGCCAGCAGCCAAGGACAGGTTTCACCCCTCCACTTT.

J is TRBJ1-3 and V is TRBV7-2; TRBD1 matches at 7 bases. Per germline, CDR1 SGHTA and CDR2 FQGNSA. V was pared by 4 bases and J by 7 bases, with 10 bases of the junction left unmatched. This CDR3 has 15 amino acids. The CDR3 loop is CASSSWTGRMNTIYF. CDR3 DNA: TGTGCCAGCAGCTCTTGGACAGGCAGGATGAACACCATATATTTT. The whole variable domain, remainder taken from reference TRBV7-2 and TRBJ1-3, is GAGVSQSPSNKVTEKGKDVELRCDPISGHTALYWYRQSLGQGLEFLIYFQGNSAPDKSGLPSDRFSAERTGGSVSTLTIQRTQQEDSAVYLCASSSWTGRMNTIYFGEGSWLTVV.

The table lists this clone with a few counts. V gene TRBV18 combines with J gene TRBJ1-2, with D unresolved. There are 15 residues in the CDR3. Germline V lookup: CDR1 KGHSH, CDR2 LQKENI. V lost 3 bases and J 8 bases, leaving 19 bases between the germline ends. CDR3 DNA: TGTGCCAGCTCACCCGGGGAGGTATCCGGAGGGGGCTACACCTTC. As protein: CASSPGEVSGGGYTF.

The chain employs TRBV12-5 and TRBJ2-2; TRBD1 might be the D (6 bases). CDR1 LGHNT and CDR2 FRNRAP come from the germline V gene. Trimming removed 1 base from V and 4 bases from J, with 10 bases in between. The CDR3 is 15 residues long. The CDR3: CASGLGGGSTGELFF. CDR3 bases: TGTGCTAGTGGTTTGGGAGGGGGATCCACCGGGGAGCTGTTTTTT.

The count of this clone is one. This chain connects TRBV30 to TRBJ2-7; possibly TRBD1 for D (5 bases). CDR1 GTSNPN and CDR2 SVGIG come from the germline V gene (reference sequence). This CDR3 has 14 residues. With 5 bases removed from V and 4 bases from J, the gap between germline ends came to 18 bases. As DNA, the CDR3 is TGTGCCTGGGGGCAGGGTTACAAGAGGTACGAGCAGTACTTC. This gives the protein CAWGQGYKRYEQYF.

The rearrangement links TRBV20-1 to TRBJ2-5; D not resolved. CDR1 and CDR2 (germline): DFQATT, SNEGSKA (reference sequence). V lost 5 bases to trimming and J lost 2 bases, with 6 bases between them. There are 11 residues in the CDR3. The CDR3 reads CSAALQETQYF. The CDR3 DNA is TGCAGTGCTGCATTACAAGAGACCCAGTACTTC.

This clone was observed a single time. As DNA, the CDR3 is TGTGCCAGTAGTGGACGGACTAGCGGGAGGACAGATACGCAGTATTTT. Translating it yields CASSGRTSGRTDTQYF. The chain is built from TRBV19 and TRBJ2-3; TRBD2 matches at 14 bases. The CDR3 extends over 16 amino acids. The V and J ends lost 5 bases and 3 bases, in that order; junction bases with no gene match: 4. The germline gives CDR1 LNHDA, CDR2 SQIVND (reference sequence).

The chain uses TRBV5-1 and TRBJ2-7; D could derive from TRBD1 or TRBD2 (5 bases each). The CDR3 sequence is 15 residues long. V was shortened by 2 bases and J by 7 bases, with 19 bases between the two germline ends. Germline assignment: CDR1 SGHRS and CDR2 YFSETQ. In DNA, the CDR3 is TGCGCCAGCAGCTTACTCCCCGGGGCTGGGGAGGAGCAGTACTTC. Amino acids: CASSLLPGAGEEQYF.

The V and J genes are TRBV4-3 and TRBJ1-2; weak D call: TRBD1 (5 bases). The V gene lost 0 bases and the J gene lost 6 bases, with 14 bases spanning the gap. Per germline, CDR1 LGHNA and CDR2 YSLEER. This CDR3 has 15 residues. CDR3 nucleotide sequence: TGCGCCAGCAGCCAAGATCCGGGCAGGGAGCATGGCTACACCTTC. It specifies CASSQDPGREHGYTF.

This clone appeared once. The chain joins TRBV30 to TRBJ2-3; D possibly corresponds to TRBD1 (6 bases). CDR3 size: 15 residues. CDR1 GTSNPN and CDR2 SVGIG come from the germline V gene (reference sequence). V shed 1 base and J shed 2 bases, with 13 bases lying between them. CDR3 loop: CAWSGGTLVTDTQYF. CDR3 in DNA: TGTGCCTGGAGTGGGGGGACACTCGTCACAGATACGCAGTATTTT.

The rearrangement joins TRBV10-1 to TRBJ1-4; D might be TRBD1 (6 bases). The germline V gene encodes CDR1 WNHNN and CDR2 SYGVQD (reference sequence). Trimming removed 3 bases at V and 1 base at J, with 9 bases between. The CDR3 extends over 15 amino acids. This chain's CDR3 is CASSEVQGTNEKLFF. The CDR3 DNA reads TGCGCCAGCAGTGAAGTACAGGGAACTAATGAAAAACTGTTTTTT.

J is TRBJ1-1 and V is TRBV6-5, with TRBD1 identical over 8 bases. The CDR3 extends over 15 amino acids. J gave up 5 bases and V 7 bases, and 12 bases lay outside the gene matches. Germline values: CDR1 MNHEY, CDR2 SVGAGI. The CDR3 nucleotides are TGTGCCAGCAACGATATCGGGAGGGACAGGACTGAAGCTTTCTTT. Its protein is CASNDIGRDRTEAFF.

The chain couples TRBV10-3 to TRBJ2-6, with no clear D. The CDR3 extends over 15 amino acids. Between the trimmed V and J ends, which lost 3 bases and 4 bases, there was a span of 10 bases. CDR1 and CDR2 (germline): ENHRY, SYGVKD. As DNA, the CDR3 is TGTGCCATCAGTGAAGTAGGGCCCGGGGCCAACGTCCTGACTTTC. Amino acid sequence: CAISEVGPGANVLTF.

This clone was picked up a small number of times. The chain carries TRBV3-1 (or the pseudogene TRBV3-2) and TRBJ1-5; D not certain. This CDR3 spans 14 amino acids. Trimming took 5 bases from V and 0 from J, leaving 8 bases between them. Germline V gene sequence: CDR1 LGHDT, CDR2 YNNKEL (reference sequence). The CDR3 coding sequence is TGTGCCAGCAGCGGAGGTTCTAGCAATCAGCCCCAGCATTTT. Translation gives CASSGGSSNQPQHF.

The chain couples TRBV18 to TRBJ2-7; TRBD1 agrees at 9 bases. This CDR3 comprises 14 residues. The germline CDR1 and CDR2 sequences are KGHSH and LQKENI. The V segment lost 3 bases and the J segment 3 bases; nucleotides outside the gene matches: 3. The CDR3 nucleotides are TGTGCCAGCTCACCGGGACAGGGAGACTACGAGCAGTACTTC. Its translation: CASSPGQGDYEQYF.

V usage is TRBV2 and J usage is TRBJ2-7; tentatively, D is TRBD1 (5 bases). CDR3 length equals 13 residues. Germline V CDR1 and CDR2: SNHLY, FYNNEI. Trimming shortened V by 5 bases and J by 7 bases, and 15 bases separated the two germline ends. CDR3 in amino acids: CASSPQGLGEQYF. CDR3 bases: TGTGCCAGCAGTCCGCAGGGTCTCGGGGAGCAGTACTTC.

V gene TRBV7-2 combines with J gene TRBJ1-2; D gene ambiguous. The CDR3 consists of 12 residues. Germline V gene data show CDR1 as SGHTA and CDR2 as FQGNSA. Trimming took 5 bases from V and 6 from J, leaving 10 bases between them. The CDR3 is CASSLWTDGYTF. CDR3 coding DNA: TGTGCCAGCAGCCTTTGGACGGATGGCTACACCTTC.

The chain uses TRBV7-8 and TRBJ2-5; TRBD2 aligns across 9 bases. The CDR3 runs to 15 residues. The germline CDR1 and CDR2 sequences are SGHVS and FQNEAQ. Germline trimming cut 5 bases from V and 2 bases from J; bases unmatched to any gene: 6. The CDR3: CASSPRTSVQETQYF. The CDR3 nucleotides read TGTGCCAGCAGCCCCCGGACTAGCGTGCAAGAGACCCAGTACTTC.

This chain uses TRBV2 with TRBJ2-5; D is ambiguous. The V end was cut by 6 bases, the J end by 1 base, with 9 bases between. The CDR3 extends over 13 amino acids. The germline gives CDR1 SNHLY, CDR2 FYNNEI. The CDR3 DNA reads as TGTGCCAGCAGGGGTACAGTCCAAGAGACCCAGTACTTC. Protein sequence: CASRGTVQETQYF.